This T cell receptor beta chain was documented in a study of T cell responses to AZD1222 COVID-19 vaccine. Findings and limits, study-wide: Researchers report vaccine-associated CD4 TCRs spanning spike, with dominance at 160-218 and 743-854. The donor group comprised mostly white British people and more females; the analysis possibly underestimated clonal diversity. Variant regions that are unmutated are reportedly the target of nearly half of spike-specific TCRs.

The table came from immunoSEQ multiplex PCR; TCRdb's copy has only in-frame clones and leaves some out. The sample consists of 100,000 to 150,000 clones, around 84% of them appearing once. CDR1 LNHNV and CDR2 YYDKDF come from the germline V gene (reference sequence). This CDR3 has 14 residues. Trimming pared 0 bases from V and 2 bases from J, leaving 8 bases between. Concerning this clone itself: Antigen unknown.

The TCR was taken from an adult in good health. V and J are TRBV15 and TRBJ2-7, with D hard to call. Source: peripheral blood, taken on day 0 of AZD1222 vaccination. CDR3 in amino acids: CATSRDRAAYEQYF. The CDR3 region has the DNA TGTGCCACCAGCAGAGATCGGGCAGCCTACGAGCAGTACTTC.